This TCR beta chain came from a study of shared clonotypes between healthy human individuals. Study-wide points: Relative to memory subsets, naive subsets generally showed larger estimated richness.

Only in-frame clones appear in the TCRdb table, and some are missing; sequencing was by immunoSEQ multiplex PCR. The table lists about 1,500,000 clones, around 95% of them singletons. On this clone itself: What it binds is unknown.

Everyone who donated was a Caucasian adult who lived in Nashville, Tennessee. The junction had 13 bases not matched to a gene; V was cut back by 5 bases and J by 7 bases. The CDR3 loop spans 15 amino acids. CDR1 is SGHAT and CDR2 is FQNNGV in the germline V gene. The TCR was taken from a man aged 25-45 years in good health. The V and J genes are TRBV11-2 and TRBJ2-7; 8 nucleotides line up with TRBD1. The specimen sequenced was naive CD4+ T cells sorted from blood. Indicated subset: CD45RA+ positively selected. CDR3 coding DNA: TGTGCCAGCAGCCCCTGGAACAGGGGGACCGGGGAGCAGTACTTC. Protein sequence: CASSPWNRGTGEQYF.